This T cell receptor (beta chain) was sequenced for a study of T cells after yellow fever vaccination. Study results and caveats: A limited proportion of clonotypes was detected within both the CD4 and CD8 compartments.

Synthesis of TCR cDNA relied on 5'RACE template switching, which attached a universal primer site and UMIs. From the 5' RACE reads, TCRdb called clonotypes with MiXCR, one entry per CDR3 protein. The sample yields some 500,000 distinct CDR3 sequences, around an eighth seen once. Many counts were recorded for this clonotype. Its antigen is currently unknown. V lost 2 bases to trimming and J lost 6 bases, with 7 bases between them. CDR1 and CDR2 (germline): MNHNY, SVGAGI (reference sequence). CDR3 length equals 13 residues. Sequences were derived from PBMCs, sampled on the day of the yellow fever booster vaccination. This chain connects TRBV6-6 to TRBJ2-2, with D unresolved. The TCR comes from a man aged 30 to 45 who received the YFV17D yellow fever vaccine. The CDR3 nucleotides are TGTGCCAGCAGTTACGTAGAGGCCGGGGAGCTGTTTTTT. Amino acid sequence: CASSYVEAGELFF.